Listed below are T cell receptor beta chains from one sample, sequenced in a study of blood T cell repertoires in COVID-19. Sequencing was performed with immunoSEQ multiplex PCR; in TCRdb, only in-frame clones are kept and a portion is missing. In the table there are about 250,000 clones, 85% to 90% of which are singletons. Sequencing used peripheral blood. The source of these receptors is a man aged 80 or over with acute or convalescent COVID-19. Each CDR3 is given without its conserved first and last residue. Each record gives: CDR3 length, J gene, V gene, CDR3 protein.

15,TRBJ1-1,TRBV28,ASLGFPGTGRVTEAF
13,TRBJ2-1,TRBV9,ASSVASGTYNEQF
11,TRBJ1-5,TRBV18,ASSPQGNQPQH
15,TRBJ1-1,TRBV4-3,ASSQDGTAGLNTEAF
13,TRBJ2-5,TRBV19,ASSLGEGFQETQY
11,TRBJ1-2,TRBV29-1,SVARGGNYGYT
11,TRBJ2-1,TRBV5-4,ASSLAGGNEQF
14,TRBJ2-5,TRBV19,ASSPGFSGEGETQY
14,TRBJ2-5,TRBV7-2,ASSPRAGEIQETQY
12,TRBJ1-1,TRBV29-1,SVQRGPSGTEAF
12,TRBJ2-3,TRBV19,ASSIGLPEDTQY
10,TRBJ1-2,TRBV6-5,ASHRANYGYT
14,TRBJ1-1,TRBV7-9,ASSPMVTGSHTEAF
15,TRBJ2-5,TRBV28,ASSPLGQGLRGETQY
12,TRBJ1-2,TRBV5-1,ASSLADRNYGYT
13,TRBJ1-2,TRBV5-1,ASSFMPGQNYGYT
12,TRBJ1-5,TRBV6-6,ASSRDGVNQPQH
13,TRBJ2-7,TRBV7-6,ASSLDGQGWYEQY
12,TRBJ1-2,TRBV27,ASREPGGAVGYT
11,TRBJ1-5,TRBV19,ASSIRVYQPQH
13,TRBJ2-1,TRBV2,ASSDLAGNGNEQF
13,TRBJ1-4,TRBV7-9,ASSFYGQADEKLF
12,TRBJ1-1,TRBV28,ASSLQGQEWEAF
11,TRBJ2-3,TRBV7-3,ASSRDRGDTQY
12,TRBJ2-1,TRBV7-3,ASSSRLEGNEQF
9,TRBJ2-2,TRBV9,ASSVGRELF
12,TRBJ1-4,TRBV5-6,ASSSVGSNEKLF
11,TRBJ1-1,TRBV6-5,ASSSAKEDEAF
9,TRBJ1-1,TRBV7-9,ASSPDTEAF
15,TRBJ2-2,TRBV18,ASSPLGGTDLTGELF
14,TRBJ2-3,TRBV5-1,ASSLGLAGSTDTQY
11,TRBJ2-1,TRBV7-3,ASSLSRGNEQF
13,TRBJ2-5,TRBV11-2,ASSLVTGGLETQY
10,TRBJ2-1,TRBV10-3,AISESGPTQF
14,TRBJ2-7,TRBV7-6,ASSSGTERGAYEQY
15,TRBJ2-1,TRBV7-3,ASSLKGGRAFDNEQF
8,TRBJ1-2,TRBV19,ASTMYGYT
13,TRBJ1-4,TRBV28,ASATPRQVDEKLF
13,TRBJ1-6,TRBV6-5,ASTTARTPNSPLH
15,TRBJ2-1,TRBV4-1,ASSRGGLVISYNEQF
12,TRBJ2-3,TRBV27,ASSATGRTDTQY
15,TRBJ2-2,TRBV7-2,ASSSHGLAGVTGELF
13,TRBJ2-7,TRBV28,ASTLTSGRAGEQY
18,TRBJ2-1,TRBV6-1,ASSEFLSGDLSGVYNEQF
13,TRBJ2-7,TRBV19,ASRATSGSFYEQY
13,TRBJ1-4,TRBV13,ASSRQGQGGEKLF
13,TRBJ2-6,TRBV10-1,ASSPGVSGANVLT
12,TRBJ1-2,TRBV7-9,ASSLAQSGYGYT
14,TRBJ2-2,TRBV2,ASTSSPGMYTGELF